Following are 18 T cell receptor beta chains from one sample sequenced in a study of blood T cell repertoires in COVID-19. The protocol was immunoSEQ multiplex PCR, while the TCRdb copy is restricted to in-frame clones and leaves out a portion. In the table there are fewer than 300,000 clones, under 90% of which are singletons. The sample comprised peripheral blood. These receptors came from an older woman with active or convalescent COVID-19.

The chain recombines TRBV18 with TRBJ2-1; 16 nucleotides match TRBD2. The CDR3 loop spans 16 amino acids. Losses at the gene ends were 3 bases for V and 6 bases for J; bases not matched to a gene: 2. Germline V gives CDR1 KGHSH, CDR2 LQKENI. In nucleotides, the CDR3 is TGTGCCAGCTCACCGGGACTAGCGGGGGGGCGCAATGAGCAGTTCTTC. Translating it yields CASSPGLAGGRNEQFF.

The count of this clone is one. The genes are TRBV7-2 and TRBJ1-1; D is perhaps TRBD1 (6 bases). V was pared by 2 bases and J by 5 bases, with 18 bases between. This CDR3 has 16 residues. Germline V CDR1 and CDR2: SGHTA, FQGNSA. CDR3 residues: CASSLLTRGLGTEAFF. The CDR3 bases are TGTGCCAGCAGCTTATTAACCAGGGGCTTGGGTACTGAAGCTTTCTTT.

The J gene is TRBJ2-7, the V gene TRBV5-6; 9 bases agree with TRBD2. V lost 0 bases to trimming and J lost 2 bases; unmatched junction nucleotides: 3. The germline V gene encodes CDR1 SGHDT and CDR2 YYEEEE. The CDR3 has 15 amino acids. CDR3 sequence reads: CASSLVSGGAYEQYF. For the CDR3, the DNA is TGTGCCAGCAGCTTGGTTAGCGGGGGAGCCTACGAGCAGTACTTC.

CDR3 region: CASSFGGYEQYF. For the CDR3, the DNA is TGTGCCAGCAGTTTCGGCGGATACGAGCAGTACTTC. The chain is built from TRBV12-3 or TRBV12-4 and TRBJ2-7; D not resolved. The CDR3 runs 12 residues. V was clipped by 3 bases and J by 4 bases, with 7 bases between them.

This sequence joins TRBV14 and TRBJ1-2; D is undetermined. CDR1 is SGHDN and CDR2 is FVKESK in the germline V gene. The germline V and J ends were trimmed by 0 bases and 4 bases, with 6 bases remaining between them. This CDR3 is built from 13 residues. The CDR3 loop is CASSQDYGYGYTF. DNA for the CDR3: TGTGCCAGCAGCCAAGACTATGGCTATGGCTACACCTTC.

V gene TRBV18 combines with J gene TRBJ1-1; a weak D match, TRBD1 (5 bases). Between the trimmed V and J ends, which lost 3 bases and 0 bases, there was a span of 14 bases. The length of the CDR3 is 16 residues. CDR1 is KGHSH, CDR2 LQKENI, per germline. CDR3 sequence (DNA): TGTGCCAGCTCACCCCCCCAGGGCCCCATGAACACTGAAGCTTTCTTT. Residues: CASSPPQGPMNTEAFF. Looking up the rest from reference TRBV18 and TRBJ1-1 gives the full variable domain: NAGVMQNPRHLVRRRGQEARLRCSPMKGHSHVYWYRQLPEEGLKFMVYLQKENIIDESGMPKERFSAEFPKEGPSILRIQQVVRGDSAAYFCASSPPQGPMNTEAFFGQGTRLTVV.

V and J are TRBV6-2 or TRBV6-3 and TRBJ2-7, with 8 bases fitting TRBD1. Germline CDR1 and CDR2: MNHEY and SVGEGT. J gave up 7 bases and V 2 bases, and 13 bases lay outside the gene matches. The CDR3 loop spans 16 amino acids. Here the CDR3 DNA reads TGTGCCAGCAGTTACCCCGAAGGGGGCAGGGGGCAGGAGCAGTACTTC. Protein sequence: CASSYPEGGRGQEQYF.

This chain connects TRBV7-9 to TRBJ1-2; 8 nucleotides match TRBD1. V shed 4 bases, J shed 4 bases, and the junction held 11 bases outside the gene matches. Germline CDR1 is SEHNR and CDR2 is FQNEAQ (reference sequence). The CDR3 runs to 16 residues. Written as DNA, the CDR3 is TGTGCCAGCAGCTCCCCGGGACAGGACTCCTCCTATGGCTACACCTTC. It yields the protein CASSSPGQDSSYGYTF. Filled out from reference TRBV7-9 and TRBJ1-2, the complete variable domain reads DTGVSQNPRHKITKRGQNVTFRCDPISEHNRLYWYRQTLGQGPEFLTYFQNEAQLEKSRLLSDRFSAERPKGSFSTLEIQRTEQGDSAMYLCASSSPGQDSSYGYTFGSGTRLTVV.

The CDR3 sequence is CASSLRESTEAFF. The CDR3 DNA reads as TGTGCCAGCAGCCTCCGGGAGAGCACTGAAGCTTTCTTT. The chain couples TRBV6-2 or TRBV6-3 to TRBJ1-1, with D uncertain. This CDR3 spans 13 amino acids. CDR1 is MNHEY, CDR2 SVGEGT, per germline. V gave up 6 bases and J gave up 4 bases, with 12 bases separating them.

This clone was found many times. The gene calls are TRBV7-8 and TRBJ1-2; D is possibly TRBD1 (5 bases). Trimming took 3 bases from V and 0 from J, leaving 11 bases between them. This CDR3 contains 15 residues. The germline gives CDR1 SGHVS, CDR2 FQNEAQ. CDR3 sequence reads: CASSLGQISNYGYTF. In DNA, the CDR3 is TGTGCCAGCAGCTTGGGGCAGATATCTAACTATGGCTACACCTTC.

V and J are TRBV6-6 and TRBJ1-6; a weak D match, TRBD1 (6 bases). V shed 9 bases and J shed 9 bases, with 24 bases lying between them. Germline assignment: CDR1 MNHNY and CDR2 SVGAGI (reference sequence). The CDR3 totals 16 residues. The CDR3: CASNSEDSELGSPLHF. CDR3 nucleotide sequence: TGTGCCAGTAACTCAGAGGACAGCGAACTTGGTTCACCCCTCCACTTT.

As for this clone: At one of its ends the junction is not consistent with the germline gene, which may arise from a read error. The V call is TRBV10-3, the J call TRBJ2-3; TRBD2 is a possible D gene (6 bases). This CDR3 spans 15 amino acids. Germline V gene sequence: CDR1 ENHRY, CDR2 SYGVKD. In DNA, the CDR3 is TGTGCCATCGGGAACGGGGGTAGCGGCACGGATACGCAGTATTTT. Translated: CAIGNGGSGTDTQYF.

This clone came up a few times. The chain carries TRBV4-2 and TRBJ1-1, with D maybe TRBD1 (6 bases). Trimming cost V 1 base and J 2 bases, with 8 bases left between them. Germline V gene lookup returns CDR1 LGHNA and CDR2 YNFKEQ. This CDR3 has 14 residues. CDR3 DNA: TGTGCCAGCAGCCAAGCGGGACATAACACTGAAGCTTTCTTT. Translating gives CASSQAGHNTEAFF.

The chain recombines TRBV4-1 with TRBJ1-1; no clear D. Trimming shortened V by 6 bases and J by 3 bases, and 23 bases separated the two germline ends. The CDR3 extends over 17 amino acids. Germline V gives CDR1 MGHRA, CDR2 YSYEKL. CDR3 in amino acids: CASSRFRSEESDTEAFF. For the CDR3, the DNA is TGCGCCAGCAGTCGGTTCCGATCCGAGGAGAGCGACACTGAAGCTTTCTTT.

The rearrangement links TRBV10-1 to TRBJ1-1, with no clear D. V shed 0 bases and J shed 5 bases, with 16 bases lying between them. This CDR3 spans 16 amino acids. Germline V gene data show CDR1 as WNHNN and CDR2 as SYGVQD (reference sequence). The DNA for the CDR3 is TGCGCCAGCAGTGAGTCCAATCTGCGTGGTTGGACTGAAGCTTTCTTT. Protein sequence: CASSESNLRGWTEAFF.

This clone was seen just once. V and J are TRBV19 and TRBJ2-3, with TRBD2 matching over 7 bases. Germline CDR1 reads LNHDA; CDR2 reads SQIVND (reference sequence). This CDR3 has 13 amino acids. With V trimmed by 11 bases and J by 1 base, 6 bases remained unmatched. The CDR3 region has the DNA TGTGCCGTTCGGACTAGGGGCACAGATACGCAGTATTTT. Protein: CAVRTRGTDTQYF.

J is TRBJ1-2 and V is TRBV19; perhaps TRBD1 as D (5 bases). CDR3 length: 15 amino acids. Trimming shortened V by 5 bases and J by 0 bases, and 13 bases separated the two germline ends. Germline-derived CDR1 and CDR2 are LNHDA and SQIVND (reference sequence). CDR3 in DNA: TGTGCCAGTAGTCTGGGGCGAACAGCTAACTATGGCTACACCTTC. It is translated as CASSLGRTANYGYTF.

This chain joins TRBV2 and TRBJ2-1; 14 bases match TRBD2. The trim removed 6 bases at V and 0 bases at J, leaving 10 bases unmatched. Germline V gene data show CDR1 as SNHLY and CDR2 as FYNNEI. There are 19 residues in the CDR3. The DNA for the CDR3 is TGTGCCAGCAGAGATATCGGACTAGCGGGGGGAACCTCCTACAATGAGCAGTTCTTC. The encoded protein is CASRDIGLAGGTSYNEQFF.